This TCR beta chain was retrieved from a study of T cells in Graves' hyperthyroidism and ophthalmopathy. Germline CDR1 and CDR2: SEHNR and FQNEAQ (reference sequence). V lost 0 bases and J 5 bases, leaving 5 bases between the germline ends. This CDR3 contains 13 residues. TCR beta CDR3 regions were amplified from RNA. Primed by the HTBI set, a first-round RT-PCR was run on the TCR CDR3. TCRdb independently ran MiXCR on the multiplex PCR reads; one entry per CDR3 protein. This table holds hundreds of thousands of distinct CDR3 sequences, 16% found once. This clonotype appeared many times. For Graves' hyperthyroidism to be stable, ophthalmopathy could not progress within 18 months. Diagnosis of hyperthyroidism was new in patients aged 18 to 65, and its duration was under 2 months. Cells are PBMCs isolated from around 9.4 ml of fresh blood.

Material: blood. The sequence came from a woman aged 18-30 years with Graves' hyperthyroidism. The V gene is TRBV7-9, the J gene TRBJ2-1; D gene unclear. The CDR3 nucleotides read TGTGCCAGCAGCTTAGCACGGGACAATGAGCAGTTCTTC. This translates into CASSLARDNEQFF.